The entry below gives a single T cell receptor (beta chain) sequence along with its context. Its antigen is still unknown. The junction does not match germline at one end; this may be a read error. In the PCR, 60 Vbeta and 13 Jbeta primers were used. Only in-frame clones appear in the TCRdb table, and some are missing; sequencing was by immunoSEQ multiplex PCR. In total, the table holds 50,000 to 70,000 clones. These data are taken from a study of cytomegalovirus exposure and HLA in healthy donors. Whole-study findings and limits: A few V segments could not be told apart, such as TRBV6-2 and TRBV6-3, and were left out. Most of the TCR beta V segments (in an earlier analysis) were productive either about 87% or about 30% of the time. Among the sequence variants, a highly shared cluster was likely an artifact of sequencing.

The germline CDR1 and CDR2 sequences are MRHNA and SNTAGT. The CDR3 has 13 amino acids. This clonotype originated in a woman between 18 and 29 years old in good health and CMV-seronegative. Sequencing was done on a sample of PBMCs. The chain couples TRBV6-4 to TRBJ1-5; D may be TRBD1 (5 bases). The CDR3 protein is CASAREVNQPQRF. CDR3 coding DNA: TGTGCCAGTGCCAGGGAGGTCAATCAGCCCCAGCGTTTT.